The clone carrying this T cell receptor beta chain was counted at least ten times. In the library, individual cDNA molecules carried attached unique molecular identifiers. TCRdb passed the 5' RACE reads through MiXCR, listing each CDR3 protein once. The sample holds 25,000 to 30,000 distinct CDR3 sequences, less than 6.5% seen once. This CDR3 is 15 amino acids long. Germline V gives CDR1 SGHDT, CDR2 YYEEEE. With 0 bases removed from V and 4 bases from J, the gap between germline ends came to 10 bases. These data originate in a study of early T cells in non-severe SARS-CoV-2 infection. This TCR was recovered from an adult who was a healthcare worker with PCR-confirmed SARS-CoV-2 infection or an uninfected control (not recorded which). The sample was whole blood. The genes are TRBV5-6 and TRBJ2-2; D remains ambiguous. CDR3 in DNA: TGTGCCAGCAGCTTGGGACCTTTATCCACCGGGGAGCTGTTTTTT. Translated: CASSLGPLSTGELFF.